A single sample gave rise to the 19 T cell receptor beta chains below, sequenced in a study of cytomegalovirus exposure and HLA in healthy donors. The PCR used 60 Vbeta and 13 Jbeta primers. Assay: immunoSEQ multiplex PCR; the TCRdb copy retains only in-frame clones and omits some. The table includes fewer than 200,000 clones, about four fifths detected once. Input material: PBMCs. These receptor sequences come from a female donor in good health and CMV-seronegative.

This chain uses TRBV10-3 with TRBJ1-5, with 7 positions matching TRBD1. The CDR3 totals 14 residues. The trim removed 5 bases at V and 2 bases at J, leaving 3 bases unmatched. In germline, CDR1 is ENHRY, CDR2 SYGVKD. CDR3 sequence: CAISQGDGNQPQHF. The DNA of the CDR3 is TGTGCCATCAGTCAGGGGGACGGCAATCAGCCCCAGCATTTT.

The chain carries TRBV7-9 and TRBJ2-5; D might be TRBD1 (5 bases). TRBJ2-7 explains the end of the DNA better; the J call may be wrong. The CDR3 runs 14 residues. Germline CDR1 SEHNR, CDR2 FQNEAQ (reference sequence). The CDR3 nucleotides read TGTGCCAGCAGCTATCCTTGGGGCGAAGACGAGCAGTACTTC. Translated: CASSYPWGEDEQYF.

This clone has only a few counts. J is TRBJ2-1 and V is TRBV7-8; 9 bases line up with TRBD2. CDR3 length: 16 residues. Trimming removed 3 bases from V and 3 bases from J; junction bases left unmatched: 6. Germline V gives CDR1 SGHVS, CDR2 FQNEAQ. The CDR3 DNA follows: TGTGCCAGCAGCTTCGGGGCGGGAGGGGGCTACAATGAGCAGTTCTTC. This sequence encodes CASSFGAGGGYNEQFF.

The J gene is TRBJ2-3, the V gene TRBV2; 7 bases line up with TRBD1. V lost 5 bases to trimming and J lost 2 bases; unmatched junction nucleotides: 4. Germline V CDR1 and CDR2: SNHLY, FYNNEI. This CDR3 is 14 amino acids long. DNA of the CDR3: TGTGCCAGCAGTTCAGACAGGGCCACAGATACGCAGTATTTT. Amino acid sequence: CASSSDRATDTQYF.

The V and J genes are TRBV7-3 and TRBJ2-1, with 7 bases that match TRBD2. CDR3 length equals 16 residues. Germline values: CDR1 SGHTA, CDR2 FQGTGA. V lost 0 bases, J lost 4 bases, and 6 bases stayed unmatched. This CDR3 is CASSLTGGPLYNEQFF. CDR3 sequence (DNA): TGTGCCAGCAGCTTAACGGGAGGGCCCCTGTACAATGAGCAGTTCTTC.

This sequence joins TRBV7-2 and TRBJ2-3, with TRBD1 matching 8 bases. There are 16 residues in the CDR3. V gave up 5 bases and J gave up 6 bases; unmatched junction bases: 13. Germline values: CDR1 SGHTA, CDR2 FQGNSA. CDR3 loop: CASSPAGTGSLDTQYF. The CDR3 bases are TGTGCCAGCAGCCCAGCAGGGACAGGCTCCTTGGATACGCAGTATTTT. Supplemented by reference TRBV7-2 and TRBJ2-3, the full variable domain reads GAGVSQSPSNKVTEKGKDVELRCDPISGHTALYWYRQSLGQGLEFLIYFQGNSAPDKSGLPSDRFSAERTGGSVSTLTIQRTQQEDSAVYLCASSPAGTGSLDTQYFGPGTRLTVL.

This clone has more than one count but fewer than ten. The chain combines TRBV13 with TRBJ1-1, with D possibly matching TRBD1 (6 bases). V was cut by 1 base and J by 3 bases, with 15 bases left in between. CDR1 is PRHDT and CDR2 is FYEKMQ in the germline V gene (reference sequence). The length of the CDR3 is 16 residues. The CDR3 is CASSLETGPLYTEAFF. The DNA of the CDR3 is TGTGCCAGCAGCTTAGAAACAGGGCCGTTGTACACTGAAGCTTTCTTT.

The genes are TRBV4-3 and TRBJ2-7; a possible D gene is TRBD2 (7 bases). The V end was cut by 0 bases, the J end by 0 bases, with 15 bases between. CDR1 is LGHNA, CDR2 YSLEER, per germline. The CDR3 is 17 residues long. The CDR3 nucleotides are TGCGCCAGCAGCCAAGATACCGGGGGGCTACTCTCCTACGAGCAGTACTTC. It yields the protein CASSQDTGGLLSYEQYF.

This chain connects TRBV6-1 to TRBJ2-7; TRBD2 agrees at 7 bases. J was trimmed by 4 bases and V by 2 bases; bases with no gene match: 5. The CDR3 is 14 residues long. CDR1 and CDR2 (germline): MNHNS, SASEGT. The CDR3 bases are TGTGCCAGCAGTGAAAGGCTAGCGGATTACGAGCAGTACTTC. Amino acids: CASSERLADYEQYF.

Here the CDR3 reads CASSFEGYQPQHF. The DNA for the CDR3 is TGTGCCAGCAGTTTTGAGGGATATCAGCCCCAGCATTTT. The chain links TRBV6-6 to TRBJ1-5; D is unresolved. The length of the CDR3 is 13 residues. V was cut by 4 bases and J by 5 bases, with 9 bases left in between. Germline V lookup: CDR1 MNHNY, CDR2 SVGAGI (reference sequence).

This clone was seen more than once but under ten times. The chain has TRBV6-1 and TRBJ1-1; D call uncertain. The CDR3 is 12 amino acids. Germline CDR1 and CDR2: MNHNS and SASEGT. V dropped 5 bases and J dropped 1 base, with 5 bases sitting between them. The CDR3: CASSRRNTEAFF. Here the CDR3 DNA reads TGTGCCAGCAGTCGGAGGAACACTGAAGCTTTCTTT.

The chain employs TRBV5-4 and TRBJ2-3; no clear D gene. V lost 0 bases to trimming and J lost 2 bases, with 16 bases between them. Germline CDR1 reads SGHNT; CDR2 reads YYREEE (reference sequence). This CDR3 comprises 17 residues. The CDR3 loop reads CASSLAGLIPHTDTQYF. CDR3 DNA sequence: TGTGCCAGCAGCTTGGCCGGGTTGATCCCACACACAGATACGCAGTATTTT.

The rearrangement uses TRBV9 and TRBJ2-5; TRBD2 matches 9 bases. The junction had 22 bases not matched to a gene; V was cut back by 0 bases and J by 1 base. The germline CDR1 and CDR2 sequences are SGDLS and YYNGEE. The CDR3 runs to 22 residues. CDR3 bases: TGTGCCAGCAGCGTAGTTAGCCGGTGTGGGGTGGTAGCGGGAGCCTCCCAAGAGACCCAGTACTTC. Its protein is CASSVVSRCGVVAGASQETQYF.

The rearrangement links TRBV6-5 to TRBJ2-5; possible D gene TRBD2, 5 bases. The CDR3 has 15 residues. Per the germline V gene, CDR1 is MNHEY and CDR2 is SVGAGI. Trimming pared 6 bases from V and 11 bases from J, leaving 25 bases between. CDR3: CASRLTRVVGGEQYF. The CDR3 coding sequence is TGTGCCAGCAGGTTAACCCGGGTTGTCGGAGGAGAGCAGTACTTC.

The chain couples TRBV28 to TRBJ2-7; D might be TRBD1 (5 bases). Trimming removed 7 bases at V and 6 bases at J, with 13 bases between. Germline V gene lookup returns CDR1 MDHEN and CDR2 SYDVKM. The CDR3 has 12 residues. The CDR3 DNA sequence: TGTGCCAGCACGTGGGGCCACTCCGAGCAGTACTTC. Its translation: CASTWGHSEQYF.

The rearrangement uses TRBV29-1 and TRBJ1-1; unclear D gene. Germline V CDR1 and CDR2: SQVTM, ANQGSEA. This CDR3 contains 13 residues. V gave up 4 bases and J gave up 0 bases, with 9 bases separating them. Written as DNA, the CDR3 is TGCAGCGTTGCTGGACTTATGAACACTGAAGCTTTCTTT. Translation: CSVAGLMNTEAFF.

V is TRBV11-3 and J is TRBJ1-3; D is unresolved. The length of the CDR3 is 12 residues. CDR1 and CDR2 (germline): SGHNT, YENEEA. With 6 bases removed from V and 0 bases from J, the gap between germline ends came to 3 bases. CDR3 amino acids: CASSISGNTIYF. CDR3 nucleotide sequence: TGTGCCAGCAGTATCTCTGGAAACACCATATATTTT. Full variable domain (missing parts from reference TRBV11-3 and TRBJ1-3): EAGVVQSPRYKIIEKKQPVAFWCNPISGHNTLYWYLQNLGQGPELLIRYENEEAVDDSQLPKDRFSAERLKGVDSTLKIQPAELGDSAVYLCASSISGNTIYFGEGSWLTVV.

The chain joins TRBV6-5 to TRBJ1-2, with D perhaps matching TRBD1 (6 bases). This CDR3 has 12 amino acids. Trimming shortened V by 5 bases and J by 5 bases, and 9 bases separated the two germline ends. In germline, CDR1 is MNHEY, CDR2 SVGAGI. The CDR3 region is CASSTGTYGYTF. CDR3 bases: TGTGCCAGCAGTACCGGGACATATGGCTACACCTTC.

The chain couples TRBV7-9 to TRBJ2-5; TRBD1 might be the D (5 bases). CDR3 size: 14 residues. In germline, CDR1 is SEHNR, CDR2 FQNEAQ (reference sequence). V was clipped by 1 base and J by 1 base, with 7 bases between them. The CDR3 here is CASSLGQSQETQYF. The CDR3, as DNA: TGTGCCAGCAGCTTAGGACAGAGCCAAGAGACCCAGTACTTC.